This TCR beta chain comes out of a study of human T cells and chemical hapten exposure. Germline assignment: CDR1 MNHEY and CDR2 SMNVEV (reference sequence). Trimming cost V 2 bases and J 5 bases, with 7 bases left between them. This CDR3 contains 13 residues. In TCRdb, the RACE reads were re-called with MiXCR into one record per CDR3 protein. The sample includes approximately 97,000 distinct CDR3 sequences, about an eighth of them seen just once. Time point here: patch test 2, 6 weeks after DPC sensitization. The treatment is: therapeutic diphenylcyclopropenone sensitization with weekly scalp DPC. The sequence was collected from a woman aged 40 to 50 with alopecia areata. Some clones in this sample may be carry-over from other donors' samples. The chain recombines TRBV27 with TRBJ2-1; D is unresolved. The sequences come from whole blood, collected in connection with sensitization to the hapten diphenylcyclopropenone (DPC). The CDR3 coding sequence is TGTGCCAGCAGTTTAGGGCAGAACAATGAGCAGTTCTTC. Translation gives CASSLGQNNEQFF.